This TCR beta chain was sequenced for a study of T cells after yellow fever vaccination. V was clipped by 1 base and J by 2 bases, with 6 bases between them. This CDR3 has 15 amino acids. One entry per CDR3 protein, called by TCRdb with MiXCR from the 5' RACE reads. Of hundreds of thousands of distinct CDR3 sequences listed, 12% are singletons. This clonotype was observed a handful of times. This sequence originates from a man in his thirties or forties who received the YFV17D yellow fever vaccine. The chain recombines TRBV12-3 or TRBV12-4 with TRBJ2-6, with no clear D. This specimen consisted of PBMCs, obtained on the day of the yellow fever booster vaccination. Written as DNA, the CDR3 is TGTGCCAGCAGTTTAGACAGCACTGGGGCCAACGTCCTGACTTTC. Protein sequence: CASSLDSTGANVLTF.